The clone carrying this T cell receptor (beta chain) showed up many times. Its target is unknown. The data stem from a study of T-cell memory formation after mild COVID-19. The study's findings and limits: Balance between CD4 and CD8 was seen in clones contracting day 15 to 85, and a CD4+ lean was seen in later expanders.

This CDR3 has 13 residues. V was shortened by 4 bases and J by 7 bases, with 13 bases between the two germline ends. Germline loops: CDR1 MNHNY, CDR2 SVGAGI (reference sequence). Each CDR3 protein is one row after TCRdb ran MiXCR on the 5' RACE reads. The sample yields approximately 350,000 distinct CDR3 sequences, approximately 15% seen once. This sequence was found in a man between 18 and 29 years old who had mild COVID-19 (a few samples of this study predate the infection). Cell type and time point are not known. The sequenced sample consisted of PBMCs or a T cell subset sorted from them (not recorded which). The chain uses TRBV6-6 and TRBJ1-2; no definite D call. The CDR3 is CASSFRGSGGYTF. The CDR3 DNA reads as TGTGCCAGCAGTTTTCGGGGATCGGGTGGCTACACCTTC.